This record covers a single T cell receptor beta chain. The germline V gene has CDR1 LNHDA and CDR2 SQIVND (reference sequence). The CDR3 sequence is 15 residues long. Trimming pared 3 bases from V and 1 base from J, leaving 10 bases between. Amplified regions were TCR beta CDR3 sequences from RNA transcripts. Primed by the HTBI set, a first-round RT-PCR was run on the TCR CDR3. TCRdb reprocessed the multiplex PCR reads via MiXCR and lists one record per CDR3 protein. The sample consists of about half a million distinct CDR3 sequences, roughly 22% of them appearing once. Diagnoses rested on clinical symptoms, serum thyroxine and TRAb, thyroid ultrasound and orbital computed tomography. This sample is part of a study of T cells in Graves' hyperthyroidism and ophthalmopathy.

V is TRBV19 and J is TRBJ1-5; D ambiguous. Sequences were obtained from blood. This clonotype was obtained from a woman in her 70s with Graves' ophthalmopathy. The DNA for the CDR3 is TGTGCCAGTAGTATTGGAGGACGGAGCAATCAGCCCCAGCATTTT. It yields the protein CASSIGGRSNQPQHF.